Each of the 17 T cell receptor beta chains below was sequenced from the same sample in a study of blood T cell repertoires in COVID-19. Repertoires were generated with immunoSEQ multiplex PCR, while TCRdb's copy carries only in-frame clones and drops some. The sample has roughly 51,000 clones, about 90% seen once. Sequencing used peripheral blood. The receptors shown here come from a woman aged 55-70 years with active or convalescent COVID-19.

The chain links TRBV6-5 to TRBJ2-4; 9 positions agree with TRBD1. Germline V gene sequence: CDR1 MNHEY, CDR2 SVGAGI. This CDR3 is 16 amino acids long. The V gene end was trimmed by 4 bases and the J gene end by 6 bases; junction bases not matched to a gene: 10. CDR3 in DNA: TGTGCCAGCAGTTCCGTATACAGGGGGCGGGGAAACATTCAGTACTTC. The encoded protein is CASSSVYRGRGNIQYF.

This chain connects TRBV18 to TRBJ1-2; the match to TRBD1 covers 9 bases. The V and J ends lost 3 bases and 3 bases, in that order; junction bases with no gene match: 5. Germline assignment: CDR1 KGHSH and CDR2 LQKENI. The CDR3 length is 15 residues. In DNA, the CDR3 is TGTGCCAGCTCACCCGCTACAGGGGGCGACTATGGCTACACCTTC. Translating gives CASSPATGGDYGYTF.

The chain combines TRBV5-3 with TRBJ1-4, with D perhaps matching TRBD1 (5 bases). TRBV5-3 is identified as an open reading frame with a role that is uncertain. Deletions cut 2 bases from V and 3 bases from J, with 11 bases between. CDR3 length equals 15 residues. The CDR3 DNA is TGTGCCAGAAGCTTTAACCGGGACTCTAATGAAAAACTGTTTTTT. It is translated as CARSFNRDSNEKLFF.

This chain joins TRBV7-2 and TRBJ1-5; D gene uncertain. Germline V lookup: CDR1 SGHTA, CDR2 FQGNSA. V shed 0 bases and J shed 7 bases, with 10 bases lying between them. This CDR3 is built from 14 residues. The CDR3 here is CASSLANIAQPQHF. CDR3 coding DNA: TGTGCCAGCAGCTTAGCGAACATAGCCCAGCCCCAGCATTTT. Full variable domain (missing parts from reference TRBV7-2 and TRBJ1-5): GAGVSQSPSNKVTEKGKDVELRCDPISGHTALYWYRQSLGQGLEFLIYFQGNSAPDKSGLPSDRFSAERTGGSVSTLTIQRTQQEDSAVYLCASSLANIAQPQHFGDGTRLSIL.

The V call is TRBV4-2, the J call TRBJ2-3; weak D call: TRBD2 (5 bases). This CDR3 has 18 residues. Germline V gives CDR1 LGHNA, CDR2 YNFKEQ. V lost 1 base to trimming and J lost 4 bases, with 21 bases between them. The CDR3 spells CASSQVGSAMGRADTQYF. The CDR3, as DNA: TGTGCCAGCAGCCAAGTAGGGAGCGCCATGGGTAGGGCAGATACGCAGTATTTT.

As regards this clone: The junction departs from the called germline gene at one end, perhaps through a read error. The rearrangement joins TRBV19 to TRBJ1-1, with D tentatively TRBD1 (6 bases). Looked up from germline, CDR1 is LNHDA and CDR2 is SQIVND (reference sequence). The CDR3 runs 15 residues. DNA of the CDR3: TGTGCCAGTACTATACAGGGCGGTCTGAACACTGAAGCTTTCTTT. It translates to CASTIQGGLNTEAFF.

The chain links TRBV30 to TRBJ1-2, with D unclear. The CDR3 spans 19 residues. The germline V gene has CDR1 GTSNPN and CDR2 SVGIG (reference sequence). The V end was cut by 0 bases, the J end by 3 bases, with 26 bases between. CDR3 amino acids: CAWSVLAGERLSDHYGYTF. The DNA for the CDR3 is TGTGCCTGGAGTGTACTTGCCGGGGAGCGGCTATCCGACCACTATGGCTACACCTTC.

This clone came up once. CDR3 region: CASSGDKHSPLHF. The DNA for the CDR3 is TGTGCCAGCAGTGGGGACAAACATTCACCCCTCCACTTT. The chain combines TRBV28 with TRBJ1-6, with a tentative D call TRBD1 (6 bases). This CDR3 has 13 residues. V was clipped by 5 bases and J by 8 bases, with 10 bases between them. Germline V CDR1 and CDR2: MDHEN, SYDVKM. Filled out from reference TRBV28 and TRBJ1-6, the complete variable domain reads DVKVTQSSRYLVKRTGEKVFLECVQDMDHENMFWYRQDPGLGLRLIYFSYDVKMKEKGDIPEGYSVSREKKERFSLILESASTNQTSMYLCASSGDKHSPLHFGNGTRLTVT.

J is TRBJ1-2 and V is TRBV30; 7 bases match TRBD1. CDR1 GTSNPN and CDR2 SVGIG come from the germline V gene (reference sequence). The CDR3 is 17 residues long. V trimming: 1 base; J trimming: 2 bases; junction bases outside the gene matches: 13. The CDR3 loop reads CAWSGSRGSWENYGYTF. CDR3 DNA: TGTGCCTGGAGTGGAAGCAGGGGGTCTTGGGAGAACTATGGCTACACCTTC.

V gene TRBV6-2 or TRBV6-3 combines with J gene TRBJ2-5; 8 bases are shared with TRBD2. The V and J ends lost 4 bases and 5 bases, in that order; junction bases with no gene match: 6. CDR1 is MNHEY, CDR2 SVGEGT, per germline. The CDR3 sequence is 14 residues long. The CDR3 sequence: CASSSSGSLETQYF. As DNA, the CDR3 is TGTGCCAGCAGTTCAAGCGGGAGCTTGGAGACCCAGTACTTC.

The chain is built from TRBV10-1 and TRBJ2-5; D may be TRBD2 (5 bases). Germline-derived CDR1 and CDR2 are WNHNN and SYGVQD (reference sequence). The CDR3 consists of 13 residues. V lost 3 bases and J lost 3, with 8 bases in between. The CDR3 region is CASSESGEETQYF. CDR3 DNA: TGCGCCAGCAGTGAATCCGGGGAAGAGACCCAGTACTTC.

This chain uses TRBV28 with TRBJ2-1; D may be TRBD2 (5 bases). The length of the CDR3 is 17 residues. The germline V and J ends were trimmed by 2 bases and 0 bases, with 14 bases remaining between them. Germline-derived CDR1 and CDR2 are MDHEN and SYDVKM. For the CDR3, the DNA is TGTGCCAGCAGTTTAGGTCAGCGGTCGAGCTCCTACAATGAGCAGTTCTTC. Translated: CASSLGQRSSSYNEQFF. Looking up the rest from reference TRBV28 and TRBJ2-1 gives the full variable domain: DVKVTQSSRYLVKRTGEKVFLECVQDMDHENMFWYRQDPGLGLRLIYFSYDVKMKEKGDIPEGYSVSREKKERFSLILESASTNQTSMYLCASSLGQRSSSYNEQFFGPGTRLTVL.

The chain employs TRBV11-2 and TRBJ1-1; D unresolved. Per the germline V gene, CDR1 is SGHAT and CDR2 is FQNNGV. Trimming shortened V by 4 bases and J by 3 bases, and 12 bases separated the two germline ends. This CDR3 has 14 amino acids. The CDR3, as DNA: TGTGCCAGCAGCTACGGGAGGTTGGACACTGAAGCTTTCTTT. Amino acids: CASSYGRLDTEAFF. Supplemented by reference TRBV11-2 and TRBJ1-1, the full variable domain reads EAGVAQSPRYKIIEKRQSVAFWCNPISGHATLYWYQQILGQGPKLLIQFQNNGVVDDSQLPKDRFSAERLKGVDSTLKIQPAKLEDSAVYLCASSYGRLDTEAFFGQGTRLTVV.

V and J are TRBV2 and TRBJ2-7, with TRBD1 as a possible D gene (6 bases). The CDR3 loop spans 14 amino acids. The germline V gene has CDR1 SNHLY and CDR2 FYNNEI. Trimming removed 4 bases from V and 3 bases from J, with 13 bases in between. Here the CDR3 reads CASSAWGPLYEQYF. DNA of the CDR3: TGTGCCAGCAGTGCTTGGGGGCCCCTCTACGAGCAGTACTTC.

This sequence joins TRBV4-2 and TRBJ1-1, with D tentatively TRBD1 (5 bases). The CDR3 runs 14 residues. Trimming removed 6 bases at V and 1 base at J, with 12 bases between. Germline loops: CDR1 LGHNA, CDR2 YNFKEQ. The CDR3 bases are TGTGCCAGCAGGGTTGGGGGGGAGAACACTGAAGCTTTCTTT. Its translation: CASRVGGENTEAFF.

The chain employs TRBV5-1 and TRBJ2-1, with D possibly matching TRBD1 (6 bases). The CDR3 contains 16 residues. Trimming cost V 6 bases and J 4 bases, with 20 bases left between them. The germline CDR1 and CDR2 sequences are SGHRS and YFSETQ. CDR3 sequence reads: CASKTTGFGGYNEQFF. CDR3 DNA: TGCGCCAGCAAGACTACAGGGTTTGGTGGTTACAATGAGCAGTTCTTC.

CDR3 amino acids: CATSASGQADTDTQYF. CDR3 sequence (DNA): TGTGCCACCAGTGCCTCGGGACAGGCCGACACAGATACGCAGTATTTT. The chain recombines TRBV24-1 with TRBJ2-3, with 8 bases that match TRBD1. V was clipped by 5 bases and J by 2 bases; unmatched bases: 8. The CDR3 loop spans 16 amino acids. CDR1 and CDR2 from the germline V gene are KGHDR and SFDVKD.